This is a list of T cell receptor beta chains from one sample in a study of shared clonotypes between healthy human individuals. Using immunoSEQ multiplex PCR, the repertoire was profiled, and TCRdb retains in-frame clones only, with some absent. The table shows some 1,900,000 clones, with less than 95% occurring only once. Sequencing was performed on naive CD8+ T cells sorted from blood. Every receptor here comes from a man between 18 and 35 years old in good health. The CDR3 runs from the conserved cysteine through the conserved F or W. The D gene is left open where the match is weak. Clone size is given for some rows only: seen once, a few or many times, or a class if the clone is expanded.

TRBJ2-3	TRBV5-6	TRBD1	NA	CASSLGQGAHDF	TGTGCCAGCAGCTTGGGGCAGGGGGCTCACGATTTT
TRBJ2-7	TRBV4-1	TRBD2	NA	CASSLSGLAGGPYEQYF	TGCGCCAGCAGCCTGTCGGGACTAGCGGGGGGTCCCTACGAGCAGTACTTC
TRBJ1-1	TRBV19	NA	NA	CASSMQENTEAFF	TGTGCCAGTAGTATGCAGGAAAACACTGAAGCTTTCTTT
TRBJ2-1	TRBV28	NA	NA	CASSPLEGESYNEQFF	TGTGCCAGCAGTCCCCTGGAAGGGGAGTCCTACAATGAGCAGTTCTTC
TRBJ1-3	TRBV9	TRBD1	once	CASSVAGGPGNTIYF	TGTGCCAGCAGCGTAGCAGGGGGCCCTGGAAACACCATATATTTT
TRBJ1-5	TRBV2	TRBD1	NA	CASGRDRVELSNQPQHF	TGTGCCAGCGGCCGGGACAGGGTAGAGTTAAGCAATCAGCCCCAGCATTTT
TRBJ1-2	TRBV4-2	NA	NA	CASSQGTDYGYTF	TGTGCCAGCAGCCAAGGGACAGACTATGGCTACACCTTC
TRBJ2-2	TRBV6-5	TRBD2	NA	CASSRLAGDTGELFF	TGTGCCAGCAGTAGACTAGCGGGGGACACCGGGGAGCTGTTTTTT
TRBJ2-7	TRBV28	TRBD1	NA	CASSGGQGVYEQYF	TGTGCCAGCAGCGGGGGACAGGGCGTCTACGAGCAGTACTTC
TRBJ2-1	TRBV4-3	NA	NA	CASSQDPIYNEQFF	TGCGCCAGCAGCCAAGATCCTATTTACAATGAGCAGTTCTTC
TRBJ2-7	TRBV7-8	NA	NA	CASSSPAPYEQYF	TGTGCCAGCAGCTCACCAGCCCCCTACGAGCAGTACTTC
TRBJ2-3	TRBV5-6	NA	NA	CASSLRPASTDTQYF	TGTGCCAGCAGCTTGAGGCCAGCAAGCACAGATACGCAGTATTTT
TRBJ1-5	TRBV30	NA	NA	CAWSGGGGYEPQHF	TGTGCCTGGAGTGGGGGCGGGGGCTATGAGCCCCAGCATTTT
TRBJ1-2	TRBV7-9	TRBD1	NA	CASSASPMGQGGGYTF	TGTGCCAGCAGCGCTTCCCCGATGGGACAGGGGGGTGGCTACACCTTC
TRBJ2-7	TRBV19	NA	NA	CASSIFSGTYEQYF	TGTGCCAGTAGTATATTCTCAGGGACCTACGAGCAGTACTTC
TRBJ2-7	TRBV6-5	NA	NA	CASSSPGGNSYEQYF	TGTGCCAGCAGTTCTCCAGGCGGGAACTCCTACGAGCAGTACTTC
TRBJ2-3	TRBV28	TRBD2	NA	CASSLEGGGAVSDTQYF	TGTGCCAGCAGTCTAGAAGGCGGGGGGGCGGTATCAGATACGCAGTATTTT
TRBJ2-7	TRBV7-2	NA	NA	CASSATGYEQYF	TGTGCCAGCAGCGCTACAGGGTACGAGCAGTACTTC
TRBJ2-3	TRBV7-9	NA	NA	CASSLADSAGTDTQYF	TGTGCCAGCAGCTTAGCCGACTCTGCTGGCACAGATACGCAGTATTTT
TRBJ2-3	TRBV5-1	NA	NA	CASSLYEVTSTDTQYF	TGCGCCAGCAGCTTATATGAAGTGACATCCACAGATACGCAGTATTTT
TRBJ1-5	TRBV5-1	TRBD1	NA	CASSLEDRDRIINQPQHF	TGCGCCAGCAGCTTGGAAGACCGGGACAGGATTATCAATCAGCCCCAGCATTTT
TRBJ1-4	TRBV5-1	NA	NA	CASSLDPQGSGEKLFF	TGCGCCAGCAGCTTGGATCCACAGGGTTCAGGGGAAAAACTGTTTTTT
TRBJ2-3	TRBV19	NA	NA	CASSSPETDTQYF	TGTGCCAGTTCGTCCCCAGAAACAGATACGCAGTATTTT
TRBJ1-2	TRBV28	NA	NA	CASSLSGGANYGYTF	TGTGCCAGCAGTTTATCTGGGGGGGCTAACTATGGCTACACCTTC
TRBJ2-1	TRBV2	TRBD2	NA	CASSYKTSGSPYNEQFF	TGTGCCAGCAGTTATAAGACTAGCGGGAGCCCCTACAATGAGCAGTTCTTC
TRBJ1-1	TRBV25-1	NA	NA	CASSEFTPGSGNTEAFF	TGTGCCAGCAGTGAATTTACCCCGGGCAGTGGGAACACTGAAGCTTTCTTT
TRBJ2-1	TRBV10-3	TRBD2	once	CAISEELAGGPYEQFF	TGTGCCATCAGTGAAGAACTAGCGGGAGGGCCGTATGAGCAGTTCTTC
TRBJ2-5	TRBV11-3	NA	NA	CASRYGGAVQETQYF	TGTGCCAGCAGGTATGGGGGCGCGGTCCAAGAGACCCAGTACTTC
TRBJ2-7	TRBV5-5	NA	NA	CASSLTTDEQYF	TGTGCCAGCAGCTTGACGACGGACGAGCAGTACTTC
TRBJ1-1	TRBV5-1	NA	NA	CASSFQLDSTGNTEAFF	TGCGCCAGCAGCTTCCAACTCGATTCGACAGGAAACACTGAAGCTTTCTTT
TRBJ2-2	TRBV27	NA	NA	CASSFGGELFF	TGTGCCAGCAGTTTCGGCGGGGAGCTGTTTTTT
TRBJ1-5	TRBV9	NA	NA	CASGDSSNQPQHF	TGTGCCAGCGGAGACTCTAGCAATCAGCCCCAGCATTTT
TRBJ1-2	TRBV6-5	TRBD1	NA	CASSEQGADGYTF	TGTGCCAGCAGTGAACAGGGGGCCGATGGCTACACCTTC
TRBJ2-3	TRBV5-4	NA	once	CASSLDVPQTDTQYF	TGTGCCAGCAGCCTTGACGTCCCTCAGACAGATACGCAGTATTTT
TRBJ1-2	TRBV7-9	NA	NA	CASYGTIYGYTF	TGTGCCAGCTACGGGACTATCTATGGCTACACCTTC
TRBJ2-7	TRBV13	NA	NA	CASSAGLSSYEQYF	TGTGCCAGCAGTGCGGGGCTTAGCTCCTACGAGCAGTACTTC
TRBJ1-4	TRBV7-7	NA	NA	CASSFRRGRDEKLFF	TGTGCTAGCAGCTTCCGCCGAGGGAGGGATGAAAAACTGTTTTTT
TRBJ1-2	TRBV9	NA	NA	CASSDDGYGYTF	TGTGCCAGCAGCGATGACGGCTATGGCTACACCTTC
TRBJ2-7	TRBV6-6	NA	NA	CASSPDNAAYEQYF	TGTGCCAGCAGTCCGGACAATGCCGCCTACGAGCAGTACTTC
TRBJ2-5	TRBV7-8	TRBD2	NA	CASSLVLAGEETQYF	TGTGCCAGCAGCTTGGTACTAGCGGGGGAAGAGACCCAGTACTTC
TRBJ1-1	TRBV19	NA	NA	CASSSRGANTEAFF	TGTGCCAGTAGTTCCCGCGGGGCGAACACTGAAGCTTTCTTT
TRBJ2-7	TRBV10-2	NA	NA	CASSDLRSGDYEQYF	TGCGCCAGCAGTGACCTCAGGTCCGGGGACTACGAGCAGTACTTC
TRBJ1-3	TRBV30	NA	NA	CAWSVGHSSGNTIYF	TGTGCCTGGAGTGTGGGACATTCCTCTGGAAACACCATATATTTT
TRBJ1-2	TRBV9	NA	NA	CASSVGGGQGSYGYTF	TGTGCCAGCAGCGTAGGGGGCGGGCAAGGATCTTATGGCTACACCTTC
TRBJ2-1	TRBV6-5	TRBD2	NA	CASRAGSGIYNEQFF	TGTGCCAGCAGGGCTGGTAGCGGGATATACAATGAGCAGTTCTTC
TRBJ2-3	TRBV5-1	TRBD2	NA	CASSFLAGGILRADTQYF	TGCGCCAGCAGCTTCCTAGCGGGAGGGATCTTGAGGGCAGATACGCAGTATTTT